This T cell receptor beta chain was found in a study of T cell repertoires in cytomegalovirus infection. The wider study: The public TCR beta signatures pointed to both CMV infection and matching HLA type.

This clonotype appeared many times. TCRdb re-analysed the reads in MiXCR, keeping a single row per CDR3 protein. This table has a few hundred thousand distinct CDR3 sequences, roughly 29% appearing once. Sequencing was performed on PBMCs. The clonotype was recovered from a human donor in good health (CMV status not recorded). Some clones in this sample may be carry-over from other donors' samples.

The CDR3 DNA reads TGTGCCAGCAGCCCCCTAGCGGGAGGTGTCTCCTACGAGCAGTACTTC. It specifies CASSPLAGGVSYEQYF. The V gene is TRBV7-8, the J gene TRBJ2-7; TRBD2 matches 11 bases. Germline CDR1 is SGHVS and CDR2 is FQNEAQ. The CDR3 sequence is 16 residues long. Trimming at V came to 5 bases and at J to 0 bases, leaving 6 bases not matched to a gene.